The 15 T cell receptor beta chains given below trace back to one sample, sequenced in a study of T cell changes during pregnancy in multiple sclerosis. Profiling relied on immunoSEQ multiplex PCR, and the TCRdb table lists in-frame clones only, not all of them. Seen here are over 45,000 clones, about 94% observed once, and the top ten hold about 3%. The sequencing here drew on peripheral blood, taken in the third trimester of pregnancy. Receptors originate from a female donor in good health, enrolled as a control in a pregnancy study.

The J gene is TRBJ2-3, the V gene TRBV7-3; 8 bases are a match to TRBD2. With 3 bases clipped from V and 2 bases from J, the junction kept 4 bases outside the gene matches. This CDR3 contains 15 residues. Germline V gives CDR1 SGHTA, CDR2 FQGTGA. DNA of the CDR3: TGTGCCAGCAGCTTCGGGGGGGCCTACACAGATACGCAGTATTTT. Its protein is CASSFGGAYTDTQYF.

J is TRBJ1-5 and V is TRBV19, with TRBD1 matching over 9 bases. Germline V gene lookup returns CDR1 LNHDA and CDR2 SQIVND (reference sequence). CDR3 length equals 15 residues. With 2 bases clipped from V and 1 base from J, the junction kept 0 bases outside the gene matches. CDR3 nucleotides: TGTGCCAGTAGTATAACAGGGGGCAGCAATCAGCCCCAGCATTTT. As protein: CASSITGGSNQPQHF. Full variable domain (remainder filled in from reference TRBV19 and TRBJ1-5): DGGITQSPKYLFRKEGQNVTLSCEQNLNHDAMYWYRQDPGQGLRLIYYSQIVNDFQKGDIAEGYSVSREKKESFPLTVTSAQKNPTAFYLCASSITGGSNQPQHFGDGTRLSIL.

The chain carries TRBV6-6 and TRBJ1-1, with TRBD1 matching over 7 bases. Germline CDR1 MNHNY, CDR2 SVGAGI (reference sequence). The J segment lost 3 bases and the V segment lost 7 bases, leaving 8 bases of the junction unmatched. CDR3 length: 14 amino acids. This CDR3 reads CASTLQGRDTEAFF. For the CDR3, the DNA is TGTGCCAGCACTTTACAGGGGAGAGACACTGAAGCTTTCTTT.

Turning to this clone: The germline gene is not matched at one end of the junction; a read error may be the cause. CDR3 sequence: CASSGQGAGTF. The CDR3 bases are TGTGCCAGCAGTGGACAGGGTGCAGGAACTTTT. The chain uses TRBV2 and TRBJ1-4, with TRBD1 matching 7 bases. The CDR3 covers 11 residues. From germline, CDR1 is SNHLY and CDR2 FYNNEI. Together with reference TRBV2 and TRBJ1-4, the CDR3 gives the full variable domain: EPEVTQTPSHQVTQMGQEVILRCVPISNHLYFYWYRQILGQKVEFLVSFYNNEISEKSEIFDDQFSVERPDGSNFTLKIRSTKLEDSAMYFCASSGQGAGTFGSGTQLSVL.

The V gene is TRBV4-2, the J gene TRBJ2-7; no definite D call. CDR3 length: 14 residues. Germline V lookup: CDR1 LGHNA, CDR2 YNFKEQ. Deletions cut 0 bases from V and 3 bases from J, with 9 bases between. CDR3 nucleotide sequence: TGTGCCAGCAGCCAAGAGAGGTCTAACTACGAGCAGTACTTC. This encodes CASSQERSNYEQYF.

CDR3 nucleotides: TGTGCCAGCATCCTGGACAGGGAGGAAGCTTTCTTT. Translated: CASILDREEAFF. This chain links TRBV6-8 with TRBJ1-1; 8 bases match TRBD1. The ends lost 7 bases at V and 8 bases at J; junction bases unmatched: 6. Looked up from germline, CDR1 is MNHGY and CDR2 is SAAAGT. CDR3 length equals 12 residues.

The CDR3 loop is CASSQVNRGGRDGYTF. The CDR3 coding sequence is TGCGCCAGCAGCCAAGTCAACCGTGGAGGACGGGATGGCTACACCTTC. The chain uses TRBV4-1 and TRBJ1-2; no clear D gene. The CDR3 length is 16 residues. The germline gives CDR1 MGHRA, CDR2 YSYEKL. The V end was cut by 1 base, the J end by 6 bases, with 18 bases between.

The sample holds one count of this clone. The V gene is TRBV5-4, the J gene TRBJ1-4; D unclear. Trimming pared 4 bases from V and 0 bases from J, leaving 16 bases between. Germline values: CDR1 SGHNT, CDR2 YYREEE (reference sequence). The CDR3 loop spans 17 amino acids. The CDR3 loop is CASSGDTTHATNEKLFF. The CDR3 bases are TGTGCCAGCAGCGGTGACACCACCCATGCAACTAATGAAAAACTGTTTTTT.

This chain connects TRBV6-5 to TRBJ2-7, with unresolved D. The germline V and J ends were trimmed by 0 bases and 7 bases, with 16 bases remaining between them. Germline CDR1 is MNHEY and CDR2 is SVGAGI. The CDR3 is 15 residues long. The DNA for the CDR3 is TGTGCCAGCAGTTACTCATTCCGATCCGAACGGGAGCAGTACTTC. Amino acids: CASSYSFRSEREQYF.

This chain connects TRBV6-1 to TRBJ1-6, with D possibly TRBD1 on 6 matching bases. Trimming took off 1 base at V and 8 bases at J, with 9 bases between the two ends. CDR1 is MNHNS, CDR2 SASEGT, per germline. This CDR3 region has 14 residues. The CDR3 nucleotides read TGTGCCAGCAGTGAAGGGACAGCTTATTCACCCCTCCACTTT. Translated: CASSEGTAYSPLHF.

The CDR3 DNA follows: TGTGCCATCCGGGAGGCGAACACCGGGGAGCTGTTTTTT. Translating gives CAIREANTGELFF. This rearrangement joins TRBV10-3 to TRBJ2-2; 7 positions match TRBD2. Trimming cost V 8 bases and J 0 bases; bases outside gene matches: 0. The germline gives CDR1 ENHRY, CDR2 SYGVKD. The CDR3 loop spans 13 amino acids.

The chain carries TRBV27 and TRBJ1-5, with 9 bases matching TRBD1. With V trimmed by 4 bases and J by 3 bases, 10 bases remained unmatched. The CDR3 has 17 residues. Germline V lookup: CDR1 MNHEY, CDR2 SMNVEV (reference sequence). This chain's CDR3 is CASSSYGTGTFNQPQHF. As DNA, the CDR3 is TGTGCCAGCAGTTCATATGGGACAGGGACCTTCAATCAGCCCCAGCATTTT.

J is TRBJ2-1 and V is TRBV15; 10 bases are shared with TRBD1. The CDR3 spans 15 residues. The J segment lost 6 bases and the V segment lost 1 base, leaving 3 bases of the junction unmatched. CDR1 and CDR2 (germline): LNHNV, YYDKDF (reference sequence). CDR3 nucleotide sequence: TGTGCCACCAGCAGAGGGTGGACAGGGGGCAATGAGCAGTTCTTC. Its translation: CATSRGWTGGNEQFF.

The chain employs TRBV28 and TRBJ1-5, with D perhaps matching TRBD1 (5 bases). Germline V gene sequence: CDR1 MDHEN, CDR2 SYDVKM. The CDR3 contains 14 residues. V gave up 6 bases and J gave up 5 bases, with 14 bases separating them. CDR3 sequence: CASRGDGRDQPQHF. The CDR3 DNA follows: TGTGCCAGCAGGGGGGACGGGAGAGATCAGCCCCAGCATTTT. Variable domain in full (rest from reference TRBV28 and TRBJ1-5): DVKVTQSSRYLVKRTGEKVFLECVQDMDHENMFWYRQDPGLGLRLIYFSYDVKMKEKGDIPEGYSVSREKKERFSLILESASTNQTSMYLCASRGDGRDQPQHFGDGTRLSIL.

The chain uses TRBV5-4 and TRBJ2-1, with 10 positions matching TRBD2. CDR1 and CDR2 from the germline V gene are SGHNT and YYREEE (reference sequence). The CDR3 loop spans 15 amino acids. V was clipped by 2 bases and J by 10 bases; unmatched bases: 9. CDR3 region: CASSLRTSGHVEQFF. As DNA, the CDR3 is TGTGCCAGCAGCTTAAGGACTAGCGGTCATGTAGAGCAGTTCTTC.